Listed here are 16 T cell receptor beta chains from one sample, sequenced in a study of T cell responses to AZD1222 COVID-19 vaccine (dated by TCRdb to the early 2020s). The time point label, as the study defines it: baseline before first vaccination. The sample's treatment or condition label, in plain terms: meningococcal conjugate vaccine given as trial control. The library was produced with the immunoSEQ multiplex PCR assay. TCRdb obtained this table from immuneACCESS and retained in-frame rearrangements with V and J assigned. These tables miss some clones; where compared with another copy, unresolved V genes account for less than half of the shortfall, and the remainder is unexplained. The sample table shows roughly 150,000 clones, and around 88% are seen once. The ten largest make up approximately 3.1% of the sample. The material sequenced was peripheral blood, taken on day 0 of MenACWY control vaccination. These receptors all stem from an adult in good health.

V usage is TRBV27 and J usage is TRBJ2-7, with TRBD2 as a possible D gene (5 bases). Germline CDR1 and CDR2: MNHEY and SMNVEV (reference sequence). The CDR3 runs 14 residues. V lost 8 bases, J lost 3 bases, and 17 bases lay in between. CDR3 protein: CASSRWGALYEQYF. The CDR3 DNA follows: TGTGCCAGCTCCCGGTGGGGAGCCCTCTACGAGCAGTACTTC.

Here the CDR3 reads CASSTSYMPGEREKLFF. Here the CDR3 DNA reads TGTGCCAGTAGTACCTCATATATGCCGGGGGAAAGAGAAAAACTGTTTTTT. The genes are TRBV19 and TRBJ1-4, with D perhaps TRBD1 (5 bases). Germline V gene lookup returns CDR1 LNHDA and CDR2 SQIVND (reference sequence). This CDR3 has 17 residues. V lost 4 bases and J lost 8, with 23 bases in between. The variable domain in full, completed from reference TRBV19 and TRBJ1-4, reads DGGITQSPKYLFRKEGQNVTLSCEQNLNHDAMYWYRQDPGQGLRLIYYSQIVNDFQKGDIAEGYSVSREKKESFPLTVTSAQKNPTAFYLCASSTSYMPGEREKLFFGSGTQLSVL.

The rearrangement joins TRBV6-6 to TRBJ2-5; D is ambiguous. The germline V and J ends were trimmed by 10 bases and 1 base, with 7 bases remaining between them. The germline gives CDR1 MNHNY, CDR2 SVGAGI (reference sequence). This CDR3 has 11 amino acids. CDR3 sequence reads: CATVFQETQYF. The CDR3 DNA follows: TGTGCCACCGTATTCCAAGAGACCCAGTACTTC.

V is TRBV5-4 and J is TRBJ2-3; D remains unclear. The CDR3 sequence is 15 residues long. Germline V gives CDR1 SGHNT, CDR2 YYREEE (reference sequence). V was trimmed by 3 bases and J by 0 bases, leaving 11 bases between them. The CDR3 loop reads CASSSQLRSTDTQYF. CDR3 bases: TGTGCCAGCAGCTCCCAACTCCGGAGCACAGATACGCAGTATTTT.

A word on this clone: A read error may account for a junction end that differs from germline. CDR3 region: CASGPGDRARVF. The CDR3 DNA reads TGTGCTAGTGGTCCTGGGGACAGGGCGCGTGTCTTC. V and J are TRBV12-5 and TRBJ2-1; 9 bases are shared with TRBD1. The CDR3 runs 12 residues. Germline CDR1 LGHNT, CDR2 FRNRAP.

The CDR3 bases are TGTGCCAGCAGCTTAGAGTCAGGGGGAAACACCATATATTTT. Translating it yields CASSLESGGNTIYF. The chain uses TRBV7-6 and TRBJ1-3, with a tentative D call TRBD1 (5 bases). V gave up 1 base and J gave up 4 bases, with 8 bases separating them. Germline V gene lookup returns CDR1 SGHVS and CDR2 FNYEAQ. The CDR3 is 14 amino acids.

The rearrangement links TRBV7-2 to TRBJ2-3; TRBD2 aligns across 9 bases. Germline-derived CDR1 and CDR2 are SGHTA and FQGNSA. The length of the CDR3 is 15 residues. The trim removed 2 bases at V and 4 bases at J, leaving 4 bases unmatched. The CDR3 reads CASSLFAGGADTQYF. As DNA, the CDR3 is TGTGCCAGCAGCTTATTTGCGGGAGGGGCAGATACGCAGTATTTT. The full variable domain, in which reference TRBV7-2 and TRBJ2-3 provide the parts outside the CDR3, is GAGVSQSPSNKVTEKGKDVELRCDPISGHTALYWYRQSLGQGLEFLIYFQGNSAPDKSGLPSDRFSAERTGGSVSTLTIQRTQQEDSAVYLCASSLFAGGADTQYFGPGTRLTVL.

This chain links TRBV3-1 (or the pseudogene TRBV3-2) with TRBJ1-2; 7 bases match TRBD1. The V gene end was trimmed by 4 bases and the J gene end by 3 bases; junction bases not matched to a gene: 5. This CDR3 spans 14 amino acids. The germline gives CDR1 LGHDT, CDR2 YNNKEL (reference sequence). The CDR3 nucleotides read TGTGCCAGCAGCCGTGACAGGGAAGACTATGGCTACACCTTC. Translation gives CASSRDREDYGYTF.

This chain links TRBV18 with TRBJ1-2, with D maybe TRBD1 (5 bases). The V end was cut by 3 bases, the J end by 2 bases, with 10 bases between. The length of the CDR3 is 14 residues. Germline V CDR1 and CDR2: KGHSH, LQKENI. Here the CDR3 DNA reads TGTGCCAGCTCACCGGGGGATCAGAACTATGGCTACACCTTC. Its translation is CASSPGDQNYGYTF.

The chain links TRBV2 to TRBJ2-7; no definite D call. CDR1 SNHLY and CDR2 FYNNEI come from the germline V gene. The CDR3 has 10 residues. V was clipped by 11 bases and J by 7 bases, with 12 bases between them. This CDR3 is CASTTREQYF. In nucleotides, the CDR3 is TGTGCCTCCACCACGAGGGAGCAGTACTTC.

In the case of this clone: The identical CDR3 is also encoded by other nucleotide sequences in the sample. V and J are TRBV5-1 and TRBJ1-4; 9 nucleotides line up with TRBD1. The CDR3 consists of 14 residues. Trimming took 5 bases from V and 5 from J; bases not matched to a gene: 4. CDR1 and CDR2 (germline): SGHRS, YFSETQ. The CDR3 loop is CASSTGTGNEKLFF. In DNA, the CDR3 is TGCGCCAGCAGTACCGGGACAGGGAATGAAAAACTGTTTTTT.

This clone was seen a single time. The J gene is TRBJ1-6, the V gene TRBV6-5; TRBD1 matches 9 bases. V lost 4 bases to trimming and J lost 7 bases; unmatched junction nucleotides: 5. Germline V gene lookup returns CDR1 MNHEY and CDR2 SVGAGI. The CDR3 runs to 15 residues. CDR3 region: CASSSSGQGNSPLHF. CDR3 sequence (DNA): TGTGCCAGCAGTTCGTCGGGACAGGGAAATTCACCCCTCCACTTT.

The chain is built from TRBV7-3 and TRBJ2-7; D call uncertain. V lost 2 bases and J 6 bases, leaving 14 bases between the germline ends. Germline-derived CDR1 and CDR2 are SGHTA and FQGTGA. CDR3 length: 14 amino acids. The CDR3 loop is CASSLDRQSSEQYF. The CDR3 DNA is TGTGCCAGCAGCTTAGATCGGCAGTCAAGCGAGCAGTACTTC.

The chain links TRBV7-2 to TRBJ1-6; a possible D gene is TRBD1 (5 bases). Per the germline V gene, CDR1 is SGHTA and CDR2 is FQGNSA. This CDR3 region has 15 residues. Trimming took off 4 bases at V and 9 bases at J, with 16 bases between the two ends. Written as DNA, the CDR3 is TGTGCCAGCAGCTCTGGGGGAAAACGGGGTTCACCCCTCCACTTT. It is translated as CASSSGGKRGSPLHF.

The V gene is TRBV4-1, the J gene TRBJ2-1, with TRBD2 matching over 8 bases. The CDR3 length is 16 residues. Germline loops: CDR1 MGHRA, CDR2 YSYEKL. The trim removed 2 bases at V and 4 bases at J, leaving 7 bases unmatched. The CDR3 loop is CASSQIGRAAYNEQFF. CDR3 DNA sequence: TGCGCCAGCAGCCAAATCGGGAGGGCCGCGTACAATGAGCAGTTCTTC.

This rearrangement joins TRBV7-3 to TRBJ1-6; D unclear. The V gene lost 4 bases and the J gene lost 6 bases, with 7 bases spanning the gap. The CDR3 contains 13 residues. Germline assignment: CDR1 SGHTA and CDR2 FQGTGA. The CDR3, as DNA: TGTGCCAGCAGCTACGCTCGTAATTCACCCCTCCACTTT. This sequence encodes CASSYARNSPLHF.